This passage covers 8 T cell receptor beta chains from one sample sequenced in a study of response to subunit inactivated influenza vaccine. MiXCR, run by TCRdb on the RT-PCR reads, gives a single entry per CDR3 protein. In the table there are around 200,000 distinct CDR3 sequences, approximately 8.7% of which are singletons. The sequences come from non-naive T cells sorted from PBMCs, collected on the day of vaccination. The receptors were gathered from a man between 45 and 60 years old who received an inactivated influenza vaccine.

This sequence joins TRBV5-6 and TRBJ2-5, with a tentative D call TRBD2 (5 bases). CDR3 length: 14 amino acids. The germline gives CDR1 SGHDT, CDR2 YYEEEE. The germline V and J ends were trimmed by 4 bases and 2 bases, with 12 bases remaining between them. CDR3 coding DNA: TGTGCCAGCAGCACCGGACTTGGACAAGAGACCCAGTACTTC. This codes for CASSTGLGQETQYF.

This clonotype was picked up many times. The V and J genes are TRBV20-1 and TRBJ1-1; D is perhaps TRBD1 (5 bases). Germline V lookup: CDR1 DFQATT, CDR2 SNEGSKA (reference sequence). Trimming took off 3 bases at V and 3 bases at J, with 8 bases between the two ends. The CDR3 runs to 12 residues. CDR3 nucleotides: TGCAGTGCTAGGCAGGGAGACACTGAAGCTTTCTTT. Amino acids: CSARQGDTEAFF.

This clonotype has a handful of counts. V and J are TRBV7-1 and TRBJ2-1; TRBD1 might be the D (6 bases). TRBV7-1 is an ORF for which the function is uncertain. The V and J ends lost 3 bases and 3 bases respectively, with 33 bases between them. The CDR3 covers 22 residues. CDR3 in DNA: TGTGCCAGCAGCTCTCACAGACAGGTCCGGGACCCGTCGAAACCCATCTACAATGAGCAGTTCTTC. Translated, it gives CASSSHRQVRDPSKPIYNEQFF.

The sample holds many counts of this clonotype. The chain links TRBV5-6 to TRBJ2-1; perhaps TRBD1 as D (6 bases). V shed 1 base and J shed 9 bases, with 17 bases lying between them. The CDR3 covers 15 residues. CDR1 is SGHDT and CDR2 is YYEEEE in the germline V gene. The CDR3 bases are TGTGCCAGCAGCTTGCTCTACAGGGATGGGGCTGAGCAGTTCTTC. Its translation: CASSLLYRDGAEQFF.

This clonotype has a count of ten or more. This CDR3 is CASRPTGTNEKLFF. CDR3 bases: TGTGCCAGCAGGCCGACAGGGACTAATGAAAAACTGTTTTTT. The chain is built from TRBV6-1 and TRBJ1-4, with TRBD1 identical over 7 bases. Germline trimming cut 6 bases from V and 2 bases from J; bases unmatched to any gene: 3. The germline V gene encodes CDR1 MNHNS and CDR2 SASEGT. CDR3 size: 14 residues.

This clonotype has more than one count but fewer than ten. The CDR3 loop is CASSLGTQPQHF. The CDR3 coding sequence is TGTGCCAGCAGCCTTGGCACCCAGCCCCAGCATTTT. The V and J genes are TRBV12-3 or TRBV12-4 and TRBJ1-5; D gene uncertain. This CDR3 spans 12 amino acids. V gave up 6 bases and J gave up 7 bases, with 10 bases separating them.

This clonotype has at least ten counts. CDR3 DNA sequence: TGTGCCAGCAGCGACCTGGGAGGGCGTGAGCAGTACTTC. Translating it yields CASSDLGGREQYF. The chain joins TRBV3-1 to TRBJ2-7, with 7 bases matching TRBD2. J gave up 7 bases and V 5 bases, and 8 bases lay outside the gene matches. Germline CDR1 LGHDT, CDR2 YNNKEL (reference sequence). This CDR3 is built from 13 residues.

V usage is TRBV12-3 or TRBV12-4 and J usage is TRBJ2-3; 11 bases align to TRBD2. J was trimmed by 7 bases and V by 11 bases; bases with no gene match: 23. The length of the CDR3 is 18 residues. CDR3 coding DNA: TGTGCCTTCACCACCCCTATAGCGGGGGGGCCGTTTTGGCATACGCAGTATTTT. It yields the protein CAFTTPIAGGPFWHTQYF.